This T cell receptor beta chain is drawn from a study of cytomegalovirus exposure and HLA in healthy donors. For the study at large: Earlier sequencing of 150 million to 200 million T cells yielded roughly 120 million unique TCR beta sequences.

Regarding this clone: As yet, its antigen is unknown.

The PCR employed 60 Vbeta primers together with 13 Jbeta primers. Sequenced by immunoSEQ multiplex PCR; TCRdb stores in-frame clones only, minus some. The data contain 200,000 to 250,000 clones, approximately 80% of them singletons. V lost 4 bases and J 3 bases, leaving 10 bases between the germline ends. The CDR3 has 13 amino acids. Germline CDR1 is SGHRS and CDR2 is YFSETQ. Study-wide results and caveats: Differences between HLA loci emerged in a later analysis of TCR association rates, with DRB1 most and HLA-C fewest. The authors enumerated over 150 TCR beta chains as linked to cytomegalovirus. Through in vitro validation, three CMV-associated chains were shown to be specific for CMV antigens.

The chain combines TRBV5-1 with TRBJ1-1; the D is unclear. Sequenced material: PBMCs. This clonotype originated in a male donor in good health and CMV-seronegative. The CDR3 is CASSIPGDTEAFF. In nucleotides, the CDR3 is TGCGCCAGCAGCATACCGGGAGACACTGAAGCTTTCTTT.